This T cell receptor beta chain was sequenced for a study of beta chain features in type 1 diabetes. cDNA synthesis used the whole RNA isolate, giving expressed TCRB sequences. Generated by immunoSEQ multiplex PCR, the TCRdb table keeps only in-frame clones and is missing some. This repertoire shows 430,000 or so clones, 11% found once; its top ten account for 0.045% to 0.06%. Study results and caveats: In the patient group, naive, central memory and Treg TCRB repertoires seemed more alike than in the healthy donor group.

This clone was picked up a small number of times. Antigen specificity is unknown. V gave up 5 bases and J gave up 4 bases; unmatched junction bases: 5. CDR3 length: 13 residues. Per germline, CDR1 SGHNT and CDR2 YYREEE (reference sequence). Sequencing used naive CD4+ T cells from blood. The rearrangement joins TRBV5-4 to TRBJ1-2; TRBD1 aligns across 7 bases. This TCR was sampled from a woman between 18 and 29 years old in good health. The CDR3 loop reads CASSRDSVYGYTF. The CDR3 DNA follows: TGTGCCAGCAGTCGGGACAGCGTCTATGGCTACACCTTC.